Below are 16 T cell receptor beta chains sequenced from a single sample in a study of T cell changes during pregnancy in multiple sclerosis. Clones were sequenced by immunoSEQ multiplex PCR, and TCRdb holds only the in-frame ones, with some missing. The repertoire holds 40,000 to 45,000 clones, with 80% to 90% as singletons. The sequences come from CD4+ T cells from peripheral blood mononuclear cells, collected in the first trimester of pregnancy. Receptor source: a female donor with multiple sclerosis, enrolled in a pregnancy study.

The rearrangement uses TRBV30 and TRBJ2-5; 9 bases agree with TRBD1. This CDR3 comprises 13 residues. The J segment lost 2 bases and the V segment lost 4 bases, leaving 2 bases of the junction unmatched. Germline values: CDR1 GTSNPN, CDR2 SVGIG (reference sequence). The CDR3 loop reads CAWTQGAQETQYF. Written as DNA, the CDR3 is TGTGCCTGGACACAGGGGGCTCAAGAGACCCAGTACTTC.

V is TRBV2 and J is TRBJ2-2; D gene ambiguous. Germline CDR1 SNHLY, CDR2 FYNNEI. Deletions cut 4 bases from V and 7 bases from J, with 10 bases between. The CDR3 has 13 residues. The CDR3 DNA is TGTGCCAGCAGTGTCCGCGGTCACGGGGAGCTGTTTTTT. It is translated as CASSVRGHGELFF.

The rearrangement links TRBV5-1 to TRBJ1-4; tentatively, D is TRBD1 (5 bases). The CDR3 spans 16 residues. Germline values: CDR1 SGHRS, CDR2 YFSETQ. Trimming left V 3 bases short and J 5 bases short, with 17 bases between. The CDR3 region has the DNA TGCGCCAGCAGCTCGAGTTTTGACAGTCCAAATGAAAAACTGTTTTTT. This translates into CASSSSFDSPNEKLFF.

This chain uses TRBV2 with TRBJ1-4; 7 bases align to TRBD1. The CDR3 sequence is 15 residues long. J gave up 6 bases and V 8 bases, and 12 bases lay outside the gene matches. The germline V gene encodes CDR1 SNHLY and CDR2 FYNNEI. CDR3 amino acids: CASVDSGQHHEKLFF. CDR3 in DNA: TGTGCCAGCGTGGACTCGGGACAGCACCATGAAAAACTGTTTTTT.

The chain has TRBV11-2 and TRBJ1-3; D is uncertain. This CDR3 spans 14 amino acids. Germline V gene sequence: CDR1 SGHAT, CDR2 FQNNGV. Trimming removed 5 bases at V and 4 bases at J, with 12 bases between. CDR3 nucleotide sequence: TGTGCCAGCAGCCCCCAGGTCCAGGGAAACACCATATATTTT. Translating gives CASSPQVQGNTIYF.

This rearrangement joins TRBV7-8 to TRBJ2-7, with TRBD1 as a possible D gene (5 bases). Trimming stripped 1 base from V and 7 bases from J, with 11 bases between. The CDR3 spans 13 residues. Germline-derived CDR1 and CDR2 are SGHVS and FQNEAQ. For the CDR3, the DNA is TGTGCCAGCAGCTTAGGTCAGGGTCGTGAGCAGTACTTC. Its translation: CASSLGQGREQYF.

Here the CDR3 reads CAWRQRGGGYGYTF. The CDR3 nucleotides read TGTGCCTGGAGGCAGCGAGGGGGCGGTTATGGCTACACCTTC. The chain joins TRBV30 to TRBJ1-2, with TRBD1 matching 7 bases. Germline loops: CDR1 GTSNPN, CDR2 SVGIG (reference sequence). J lost 5 bases, V lost 3 bases, and 9 bases had no gene match. CDR3 length: 14 residues.

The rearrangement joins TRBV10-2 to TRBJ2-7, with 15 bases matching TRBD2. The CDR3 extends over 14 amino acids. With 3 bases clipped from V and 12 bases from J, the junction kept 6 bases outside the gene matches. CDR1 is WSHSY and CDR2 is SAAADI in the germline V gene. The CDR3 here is CASSEGLAGGRRYF. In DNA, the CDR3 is TGCGCCAGCAGTGAAGGACTAGCGGGAGGGCGACGGTACTTC.

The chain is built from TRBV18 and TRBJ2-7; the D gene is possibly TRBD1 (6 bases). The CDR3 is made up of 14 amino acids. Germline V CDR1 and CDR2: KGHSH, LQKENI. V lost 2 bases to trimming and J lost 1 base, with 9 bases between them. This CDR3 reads CASSPDRSSYEQYF. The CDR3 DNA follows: TGTGCCAGCTCACCAGACAGGAGTTCCTACGAGCAGTACTTC.

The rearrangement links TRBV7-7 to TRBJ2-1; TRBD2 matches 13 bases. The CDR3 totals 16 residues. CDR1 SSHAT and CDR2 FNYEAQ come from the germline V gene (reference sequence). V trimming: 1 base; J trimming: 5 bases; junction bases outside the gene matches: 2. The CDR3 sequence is CASSLGTSGGHNEQFF. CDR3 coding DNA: TGTGCCAGCAGCTTAGGGACTAGCGGGGGTCACAATGAGCAGTTCTTC.

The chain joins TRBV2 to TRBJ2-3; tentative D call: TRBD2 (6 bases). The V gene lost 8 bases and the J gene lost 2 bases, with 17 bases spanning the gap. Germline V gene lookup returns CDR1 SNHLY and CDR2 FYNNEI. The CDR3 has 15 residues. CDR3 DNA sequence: TGTGCCAGCCAGGCGAGCAGGAGGGTCACAGATACGCAGTATTTT. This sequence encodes CASQASRRVTDTQYF.

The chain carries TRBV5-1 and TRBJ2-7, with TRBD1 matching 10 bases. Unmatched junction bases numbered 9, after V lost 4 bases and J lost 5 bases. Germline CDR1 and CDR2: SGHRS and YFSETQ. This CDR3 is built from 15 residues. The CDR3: CASSPLGTGDHEQYF. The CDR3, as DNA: TGCGCCAGCAGCCCCCTCGGGACAGGGGACCACGAGCAGTACTTC. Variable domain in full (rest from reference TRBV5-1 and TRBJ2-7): KAGVTQTPRYLIKTRGQQVTLSCSPISGHRSVSWYQQTPGQGLQFLFEYFSETQRNKGNFPGRFSGRQFSNSRSEMNVSTLELGDSALYLCASSPLGTGDHEQYFGPGTRLTVT.

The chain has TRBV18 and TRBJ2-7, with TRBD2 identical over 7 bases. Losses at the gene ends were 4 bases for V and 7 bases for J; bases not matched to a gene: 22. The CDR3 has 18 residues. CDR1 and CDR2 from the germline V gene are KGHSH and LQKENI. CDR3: CASSLRNVGTIDPSEQYF. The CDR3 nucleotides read TGTGCCAGCTCACTCCGCAACGTCGGGACTATCGACCCGAGTGAGCAGTACTTC.

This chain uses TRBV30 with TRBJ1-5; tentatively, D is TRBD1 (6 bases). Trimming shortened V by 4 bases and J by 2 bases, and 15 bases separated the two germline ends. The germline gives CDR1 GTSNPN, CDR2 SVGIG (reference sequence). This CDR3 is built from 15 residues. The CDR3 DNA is TGTGCCTGGACTCGCCCGGACAGCCGCAATCAGCCCCAGCATTTT. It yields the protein CAWTRPDSRNQPQHF. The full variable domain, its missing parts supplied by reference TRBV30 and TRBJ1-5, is SQTIHQWPATLVQPVGSPLSLECTVEGTSNPNLYWYRQAAGRGLQLLFYSVGIGQISSEVPQNLSASRPQDRQFILSSKKLLLSDSGFYLCAWTRPDSRNQPQHFGDGTRLSIL.

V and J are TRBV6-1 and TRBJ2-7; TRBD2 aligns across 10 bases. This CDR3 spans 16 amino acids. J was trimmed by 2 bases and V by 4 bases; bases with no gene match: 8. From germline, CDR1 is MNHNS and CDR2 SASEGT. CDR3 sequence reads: CASSVSSGGLTYEQYF. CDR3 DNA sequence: TGTGCCAGCAGTGTTTCTAGCGGGGGACTTACCTACGAGCAGTACTTC.

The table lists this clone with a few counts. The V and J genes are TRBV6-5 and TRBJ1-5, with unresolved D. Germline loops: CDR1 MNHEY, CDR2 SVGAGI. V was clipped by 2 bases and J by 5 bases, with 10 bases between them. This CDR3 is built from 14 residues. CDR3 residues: CASSYAWGDQPQHF. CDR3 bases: TGTGCCAGCAGTTACGCGTGGGGAGATCAGCCCCAGCATTTT.